A single sample is the source of the 15 T cell receptor beta chains below, sequenced in a study of blood T cell repertoires in COVID-19. Measured with immunoSEQ multiplex PCR; TCRdb has only the in-frame clones, and not every one. The sample has over 300,000 clones, roughly 87% seen once. Sequences were obtained from PBMCs or T cells enriched from blood (not recorded which). All receptors derive from a woman under 40 who had recovered from COVID-19.

The V call is TRBV19, the J call TRBJ1-1; 7 positions match TRBD1. The V gene end was trimmed by 6 bases and the J gene end by 0 bases; junction bases not matched to a gene: 4. Germline V gene lookup returns CDR1 LNHDA and CDR2 SQIVND (reference sequence). This CDR3 is built from 14 residues. The chain's CDR3 is CASRTGTVNTEAFF. The CDR3 DNA reads as TGTGCCAGTAGGACCGGGACAGTGAACACTGAAGCTTTCTTT.

The V gene is TRBV6-2 or TRBV6-3, the J gene TRBJ1-2; tentative D call: TRBD1 (5 bases). V lost 2 bases, J lost 6 bases, and 10 bases lay in between. The CDR3 extends over 13 amino acids. Germline-derived CDR1 and CDR2 are MNHEY and SVGEGT. This CDR3 is CASSYRGWDGYTF. The CDR3 region has the DNA TGTGCCAGCAGTTACAGGGGTTGGGATGGCTACACCTTC.

CDR3 sequence: CASSPGRLFSGNTIYF. Written as DNA, the CDR3 is TGTGCCAGCTCACCGGGCAGACTATTCTCTGGAAACACCATATATTTT. The chain employs TRBV18 and TRBJ1-3; D not certain. V dropped 3 bases and J dropped 0 bases, with 12 bases sitting between them. The germline V gene has CDR1 KGHSH and CDR2 LQKENI. The CDR3 has 16 amino acids.

This chain connects TRBV4-2 to TRBJ1-2, with TRBD1 identical over 7 bases. Germline V gene lookup returns CDR1 LGHNA and CDR2 YNFKEQ. V shed 3 bases and J 4 bases; nucleotides not matched to a gene: 5. The CDR3 sequence is 14 residues long. CDR3 amino acids: CASSQTGLGYGYTF. Here the CDR3 DNA reads TGTGCCAGCAGCCAGACAGGGTTAGGCTATGGCTACACCTTC.

The chain recombines TRBV5-5 with TRBJ1-2; TRBD1 aligns across 8 bases. From germline, CDR1 is SGHKS and CDR2 YYEKEE (reference sequence). CDR3 length: 14 amino acids. After removal of 4 bases from V and 3 bases from J, the junction contained 5 bases not matched to a gene. For the CDR3, the DNA is TGTGCCAGCAGCAAGGACAGGGAGGACTATGGCTACACCTTC. It codes for CASSKDREDYGYTF. Full variable domain (remainder filled in from reference TRBV5-5 and TRBJ1-2): DAGVTQSPTHLIKTRGQQVTLRCSPISGHKSVSWYQQVLGQGPQFIFQYYEKEERGRGNFPDRFSARQFPNYSSELNVNALLLGDSALYLCASSKDREDYGYTFGSGTRLTVV.

The chain joins TRBV23-1 to TRBJ1-4, with D possibly TRBD1 on 6 matching bases. TRBV23-1 is known as an ORF, though its function is uncertain. The CDR3 consists of 15 residues. V shed 10 bases and J shed 7 bases, with 22 bases lying between them. The CDR3 loop is CAIQPTQGFGEKLFF. The CDR3 nucleotides are TGCGCCATCCAGCCGACCCAGGGGTTTGGTGAAAAACTGTTTTTT.

The table lists this clone with a few counts. The V gene is TRBV19, the J gene TRBJ2-3; perhaps TRBD2 as D (5 bases). Trimming left V 5 bases short and J 6 bases short, with 21 bases between. CDR3 length: 16 amino acids. CDR1 LNHDA and CDR2 SQIVND come from the germline V gene (reference sequence). The CDR3 nucleotides read TGTGCCAGTAGTCCCCAATCGCCTCTCGGGATGGATACGCAGTATTTT. It codes for CASSPQSPLGMDTQYF.

The chain combines TRBV6-5 with TRBJ1-5; 7 bases agree with TRBD1. This CDR3 has 13 amino acids. Trimming at V came to 6 bases and at J to 7 bases, leaving 6 bases not matched to a gene. The germline V gene has CDR1 MNHEY and CDR2 SVGAGI. CDR3 bases: TGTGCCAGCAGCACTCGGACAGGACAGCCCCAGCATTTT. Translated, it gives CASSTRTGQPQHF.

This chain uses TRBV2 with TRBJ1-2, with 9 bases matching TRBD1. The CDR3 sequence is 15 residues long. With V trimmed by 2 bases and J by 7 bases, 8 bases remained unmatched. From germline, CDR1 is SNHLY and CDR2 FYNNEI. The CDR3 here is CASSEKYRGLSGYTF. CDR3 sequence (DNA): TGTGCCAGCAGTGAAAAGTACAGGGGGCTGAGTGGCTACACCTTC. Supplemented by reference TRBV2 and TRBJ1-2, the full variable domain reads EPEVTQTPSHQVTQMGQEVILRCVPISNHLYFYWYRQILGQKVEFLVSFYNNEISEKSEIFDDQFSVERPDGSNFTLKIRSTKLEDSAMYFCASSEKYRGLSGYTFGSGTRLTVV.

This chain joins TRBV6-5 and TRBJ1-2; tentatively, D is TRBD1 (6 bases). The CDR3 has 13 amino acids. Per germline, CDR1 MNHEY and CDR2 SVGAGI. V shed 1 base and J shed 6 bases, with 9 bases lying between them. The CDR3 is CASSYWAGDGYTF. The CDR3, as DNA: TGTGCCAGCAGTTACTGGGCAGGGGATGGCTACACCTTC.

The chain couples TRBV7-2 to TRBJ1-3; D perhaps matches TRBD1 (5 bases). This CDR3 is 16 amino acids long. Per the germline V gene, CDR1 is SGHTA and CDR2 is FQGNSA. V lost 5 bases, J lost 0 bases, and 14 bases lay in between. As DNA, the CDR3 is TGTGCCAGCAGCACACAGGCAATTAGCTCTGGAAACACCATATATTTT. Amino acid sequence: CASSTQAISSGNTIYF. Based on the CDR3 plus reference TRBV7-2 and TRBJ1-3, the full variable domain is GAGVSQSPSNKVTEKGKDVELRCDPISGHTALYWYRQSLGQGLEFLIYFQGNSAPDKSGLPSDRFSAERTGGSVSTLTIQRTQQEDSAVYLCASSTQAISSGNTIYFGEGSWLTVV.

The chain employs TRBV4-1 and TRBJ1-6; tentative D call: TRBD1 (6 bases). The CDR3 loop spans 17 amino acids. Germline CDR1 is MGHRA and CDR2 is YSYEKL. Trimming left V 0 bases short and J 10 bases short, with 19 bases between. In DNA form, the CDR3 reads TGCGCCAGCAGCCAAGATTGGGGGGGCACAGGTGGATCACCCCTCCACTTT. This encodes CASSQDWGGTGGSPLHF.

In DNA form, the CDR3 reads TGTGCCAGCAGCCCCCCGCAGGGAAGCTACACCTTC. Its protein product is CASSPPQGSYTF. The V gene is TRBV7-9, the J gene TRBJ1-2; possibly TRBD1 for D (5 bases). Germline CDR1 reads SEHNR; CDR2 reads FQNEAQ (reference sequence). The CDR3 runs to 12 residues. V lost 5 bases and J 9 bases, leaving 13 bases between the germline ends.

The rearrangement uses TRBV30 and TRBJ1-6, with a weak D call TRBD1 (5 bases). V gave up 0 bases and J gave up 5 bases, with 14 bases separating them. This CDR3 contains 16 residues. Looked up from germline, CDR1 is GTSNPN and CDR2 is SVGIG (reference sequence). The CDR3 here is CAWSVSAGTHNSPLHF. Written as DNA, the CDR3 is TGTGCCTGGAGTGTAAGCGCGGGGACGCATAATTCACCCCTCCACTTT.

This chain joins TRBV7-3 and TRBJ2-3, with a possible D match to TRBD2 (7 bases). The V gene lost 1 base and the J gene lost 4 bases, with 12 bases spanning the gap. This CDR3 is 15 amino acids long. The V gene's germline CDR1 is SGHTA and CDR2 FQGTGA. CDR3 sequence reads: CASSLMAGAADTQYF. The CDR3 DNA reads TGTGCCAGCAGCTTAATGGCGGGGGCGGCAGATACGCAGTATTTT.